Following are 28 T cell receptor beta chains from one sample sequenced in a study of T cell repertoires in cytomegalovirus infection. These receptors lack a known antigen. From the reads, TCRdb called clonotypes with MiXCR, one entry per CDR3 protein. The sample has under 90,000 distinct CDR3 sequences, approximately 45% seen once. The specimen comprised CD8+ T cells from cultured PBMCs, sampled from culture after CMV antigen stimulation. The receptors originated from a human donor in good health (CMV status not recorded). Some clones in this sample may be carry-over from other donors' samples.

This clonotype was seen a handful of times. The chain combines TRBV7-3 with TRBJ2-5; tentatively, D is TRBD1 (6 bases). Looked up from germline, CDR1 is SGHTA and CDR2 is FQGTGA. This CDR3 region has 14 residues. Trimming took 5 bases from V and 2 from J, leaving 12 bases between them. This CDR3 is CASSPGANQETQYF. Here the CDR3 DNA reads TGTGCCAGCAGCCCAGGGGCGAATCAAGAGACCCAGTACTTC.

V and J are TRBV7-9 and TRBJ1-2, with 7 nucleotides matching TRBD1. J was trimmed by 8 bases and V by 1 base; bases with no gene match: 4. This CDR3 spans 13 amino acids. The germline gives CDR1 SEHNR, CDR2 FQNEAQ (reference sequence). The CDR3 is CASSLGDRKGYTF. CDR3 bases: TGTGCCAGCAGCTTAGGGGACAGAAAAGGCTACACCTTC.

The V call is TRBV6-5, the J call TRBJ1-2; no clear D gene. From germline, CDR1 is MNHEY and CDR2 SVGAGI. The CDR3 has 15 amino acids. V was cut by 5 bases and J by 6 bases, with 19 bases left in between. The CDR3 loop is CASSLMEGLLDGYTF. CDR3 nucleotides: TGTGCCAGCAGTCTCATGGAAGGTTTGCTGGATGGCTACACCTTC.

This clonotype occurred a few times. This chain uses TRBV6-1 with TRBJ2-3; 11 bases are a match to TRBD1. The germline V gene encodes CDR1 MNHNS and CDR2 SASEGT. V lost 5 bases, J lost 7 bases, and 11 bases stayed unmatched. The CDR3 covers 16 residues. The CDR3 loop is CASSSIGQGATNTQYF. The CDR3 bases are TGTGCCAGCAGTTCCATCGGACAGGGGGCAACAAATACGCAGTATTTT.

This clonotype was recorded once. CDR3 region: CASSLASSPRDRNTEAFF. Written as DNA, the CDR3 is TGTGCCAGCAGCTTGGCTTCGTCACCCCGGGACCGAAACACTGAAGCTTTCTTT. This sequence joins TRBV5-8 and TRBJ1-1, with a possible D match to TRBD1 (5 bases). V was cut by 0 bases and J by 2 bases, with 20 bases left in between. CDR1 is SGHTS, CDR2 YDEGEE, per germline. The CDR3 totals 18 residues.

This chain connects TRBV28 to TRBJ1-1, with 12 bases fitting TRBD1. The junction had 5 bases not matched to a gene; V was cut back by 5 bases and J by 1 base. Germline CDR1 is MDHEN and CDR2 is SYDVKM. The CDR3 length is 16 residues. Here the CDR3 DNA reads TGTGCCAGCAGTGCTTGGGACAGGGGGCAGAACACTGAAGCTTTCTTT. This translates into CASSAWDRGQNTEAFF.

The CDR3 is CASSPPLNEQFF. The DNA for the CDR3 is TGTGCCAGCAGCCCCCCGCTCAATGAGCAGTTCTTC. This sequence joins TRBV7-2 and TRBJ2-1; no definite D call. Between the trimmed V and J ends, which lost 5 bases and 6 bases, there was a span of 8 bases. Germline V gene data show CDR1 as SGHTA and CDR2 as FQGNSA. This CDR3 has 12 amino acids.

The chain has TRBV7-3 and TRBJ2-2; D remains unclear. The CDR3 totals 13 residues. With 5 bases removed from V and 5 bases from J, the gap between germline ends came to 9 bases. In germline, CDR1 is SGHTA, CDR2 FQGTGA. CDR3 nucleotide sequence: TGTGCCAGCAGCCCCCAGGTGACCGGGGAGCTGTTTTTT. Translation: CASSPQVTGELFF.

The chain recombines TRBV27 with TRBJ2-7, with 11 bases identical to TRBD1. The CDR3 sequence is 16 residues long. CDR1 is MNHEY, CDR2 SMNVEV, per germline (reference sequence). The J segment lost 5 bases and the V segment lost 3 bases, leaving 9 bases of the junction unmatched. CDR3 nucleotides: TGTGCCAGCAGTTTGGGGACAGGGGGACTCCCGGACGAGCAGTACTTC. Residues: CASSLGTGGLPDEQYF.

There are a few counts of this clonotype. V is TRBV12-3 or TRBV12-4 and J is TRBJ2-2; D is ambiguous. This CDR3 region has 15 residues. V was clipped by 6 bases and J by 3 bases, with 14 bases between them. The CDR3, as DNA: TGTGCCAGCAGATATACAAGGATCTACACCGGGGAGCTGTTTTTT. Translating gives CASRYTRIYTGELFF.

This clonotype was observed many times. The rearrangement joins TRBV7-6 to TRBJ1-5; D gene ambiguous. From germline, CDR1 is SGHVS and CDR2 FNYEAQ. The V and J ends lost 1 base and 0 bases respectively, with 4 bases between them. This CDR3 has 14 amino acids. This chain's CDR3 is CASSLGRSNQPQHF. The CDR3 bases are TGTGCCAGCAGCTTAGGCCGTAGCAATCAGCCCCAGCATTTT. The variable domain in full, completed from reference TRBV7-6 and TRBJ1-5, reads GAGVSQSPRYKVTKRGQDVALRCDPISGHVSLYWYRQALGQGPEFLTYFNYEAQQDKSGLPNDRFSAERPEGSISTLTIQRTEQRDSAMYRCASSLGRSNQPQHFGDGTRLSIL.

This clonotype was observed a few times. CDR3 sequence reads: CASSSRTGAEQPQHF. DNA of the CDR3: TGTGCCAGCAGTTCCAGGACAGGGGCAGAACAGCCCCAGCATTTT. This sequence joins TRBV12-3 or TRBV12-4 and TRBJ1-5; TRBD1 aligns across 9 bases. This CDR3 has 15 amino acids. The ends lost 4 bases at V and 7 bases at J; junction bases unmatched: 8.

The sample holds a few counts of this clonotype. The genes are TRBV7-6 and TRBJ2-7; 9 bases fit TRBD1. The CDR3 is made up of 18 amino acids. V shed 5 bases, J shed 0 bases, and the junction held 14 bases outside the gene matches. Germline CDR1 is SGHVS and CDR2 is FNYEAQ. The CDR3 spells CASSEDRGPGPGSYEQYF. Here the CDR3 DNA reads TGTGCCAGCAGCGAGGACAGGGGACCAGGCCCTGGCTCCTACGAGCAGTACTTC.

This clonotype was picked up a small number of times. The CDR3 DNA sequence: TGTGCCAGCAGCTTAATCCGGGGGGCCGAGAACACTGAAGCTTTCTTT. Its protein is CASSLIRGAENTEAFF. The chain uses TRBV7-8 and TRBJ1-1; the D gene is possibly TRBD1 (6 bases). Germline values: CDR1 SGHVS, CDR2 FQNEAQ. This CDR3 is 16 amino acids long. Trimming cost V 2 bases and J 1 base, with 14 bases left between them.

The chain has TRBV7-2 and TRBJ2-7, with D possibly being TRBD2 (6 bases). The CDR3 contains 16 residues. Germline V gene lookup returns CDR1 SGHTA and CDR2 FQGNSA. V was cut by 2 bases and J by 2 bases, with 16 bases left in between. For the CDR3, the DNA is TGTGCCAGCAGCTTACATGGGGTGAAGCGGGCCTACGAGCAGTACTTC. As protein: CASSLHGVKRAYEQYF.

V and J are TRBV2 and TRBJ2-3; TRBD1 or TRBD2 may be the D gene (5 bases each). CDR3 length: 15 residues. Germline V gene data show CDR1 as SNHLY and CDR2 as FYNNEI. Trimming shortened V by 7 bases and J by 3 bases, and 17 bases separated the two germline ends. CDR3 in DNA: TGTGCCAGCACTAGAGGGCAGGGAAGGACAGATACGCAGTATTTT. Its protein is CASTRGQGRTDTQYF.

V is TRBV4-1 and J is TRBJ2-2; D is ambiguous. CDR1 MGHRA and CDR2 YSYEKL come from the germline V gene. V lost 2 bases, J lost 5 bases, and 15 bases lay in between. CDR3 size: 16 residues. In nucleotides, the CDR3 is TGCGCCAGCAGCCAATTACGGGCCCCATCGACCGGGGAGCTGTTTTTT. This encodes CASSQLRAPSTGELFF.

This clonotype was picked up one time. The chain combines TRBV27 with TRBJ2-5, with 14 bases lining up with TRBD2. The CDR3 runs to 16 residues. V shed 3 bases and J 2 bases; nucleotides not matched to a gene: 2. The V gene's germline CDR1 is MNHEY and CDR2 SMNVEV (reference sequence). CDR3 DNA sequence: TGTGCCAGCAGTTTTTGGACTAGCGGGGGGCAAGAGACCCAGTACTTC. Translating it yields CASSFWTSGGQETQYF.

This clonotype was counted a few times. The gene calls are TRBV11-2 and TRBJ2-3; maybe TRBD2 (6 bases). V was clipped by 1 base and J by 1 base, with 12 bases between them. The CDR3 covers 16 residues. Germline CDR1 SGHAT, CDR2 FQNNGV. The CDR3, as DNA: TGTGCCAGCAGCTTAGGGCGGAGGGCGGGCACAGATACGCAGTATTTT. Residues: CASSLGRRAGTDTQYF.

This clonotype was counted once. The CDR3 spells CASSPGYTGNEQFF. The CDR3, as DNA: TGTGCCAGCAGCCCGGGTTATACGGGCAATGAGCAGTTCTTC. The V and J genes are TRBV5-5 and TRBJ2-1; D unclear. The CDR3 runs 14 residues. Germline V CDR1 and CDR2: SGHKS, YYEKEE (reference sequence). V shed 4 bases and J shed 6 bases, with 14 bases lying between them. The complete variable domain, with remaining parts taken from reference TRBV5-5 and TRBJ2-1, reads DAGVTQSPTHLIKTRGQQVTLRCSPISGHKSVSWYQQVLGQGPQFIFQYYEKEERGRGNFPDRFSARQFPNYSSELNVNALLLGDSALYLCASSPGYTGNEQFFGPGTRLTVL.

This clonotype has just a few counts. The CDR3, as DNA: TGTGCCAGCAGCTCGACGGAGAGCTCCTATAATTCACCCCTCCACTTT. Its translation: CASSSTESSYNSPLHF. This chain joins TRBV7-9 and TRBJ1-6; no reliable D call. Trimming cost V 4 bases and J 0 bases, with 10 bases left between them. The V gene's germline CDR1 is SEHNR and CDR2 FQNEAQ (reference sequence). This CDR3 is 16 amino acids long.

The genes are TRBV7-6 and TRBJ1-6; TRBD1 aligns across 8 bases. This CDR3 contains 13 residues. Germline CDR1 SGHVS, CDR2 FNYEAQ. Unmatched junction bases numbered 4, after V lost 5 bases and J lost 10 bases. The CDR3 loop reads CASSATGDSPLHF. CDR3 sequence (DNA): TGTGCCAGCAGCGCGACAGGGGACTCACCCCTCCACTTT.

Only a few counts were recorded for this clonotype. The chain couples TRBV12-3 or TRBV12-4 to TRBJ1-2, with D perhaps TRBD1 (6 bases). Trimming cost V 6 bases and J 2 bases, with 10 bases left between them. The CDR3 totals 13 residues. The CDR3 DNA is TGTGCCAGCAGACGGACAGCGAACTATGGCTACACCTTC. Its translation: CASRRTANYGYTF.

The J gene is TRBJ2-1, the V gene TRBV6-5, with 9 bases aligning to TRBD2. Germline-derived CDR1 and CDR2 are MNHEY and SVGAGI. V lost 6 bases, J lost 0 bases, and 6 bases stayed unmatched. This CDR3 has 16 amino acids. DNA of the CDR3: TGTGCCAGCAGGGACGAGACTAGCGGCTCCTACAATGAGCAGTTCTTC. Translated: CASRDETSGSYNEQFF.

This clonotype was seen repeatedly, ten times or more. V usage is TRBV7-2 and J usage is TRBJ2-1; tentative D call: TRBD2 (7 bases). V was clipped by 1 base and J by 4 bases, with 17 bases between them. The germline V gene encodes CDR1 SGHTA and CDR2 FQGNSA. This CDR3 has 17 amino acids. CDR3 nucleotide sequence: TGTGCCAGCAGCTTAGACGGGGGGCTTGGGCCGTACAATGAGCAGTTCTTC. Its protein is CASSLDGGLGPYNEQFF.

V and J are TRBV4-1 and TRBJ2-7, with D uncertain. Per the germline V gene, CDR1 is MGHRA and CDR2 is YSYEKL. V lost 1 base and J 3 bases, leaving 7 bases between the germline ends. The CDR3 is made up of 13 amino acids. The CDR3 is CASSQGVSYEQYF. The CDR3 region has the DNA TGCGCCAGCAGCCAAGGGGTGAGCTACGAGCAGTACTTC.

This clonotype was seen a few times. The rearrangement uses TRBV12-3 or TRBV12-4 and TRBJ2-1, with 11 bases aligning to TRBD1. The CDR3 has 19 amino acids. The J segment lost 3 bases and the V segment lost 5 bases, leaving 15 bases of the junction unmatched. The CDR3 loop is CASSAPGQGDGTGYNEQFF. The CDR3 DNA reads as TGTGCCAGCAGTGCGCCGGGACAGGGGGACGGGACTGGCTACAATGAGCAGTTCTTC.

CDR3 loop: CASSLKAGGPEQFF. The CDR3 DNA reads as TGTGCCAGCAGCTTAAAAGCGGGAGGGCCTGAGCAGTTCTTC. J is TRBJ2-1 and V is TRBV7-3, with 10 nucleotides matching TRBD2. Germline CDR1 SGHTA, CDR2 FQGTGA. This CDR3 has 14 amino acids. J lost 9 bases, V lost 1 base, and 3 bases had no gene match.